The 9 T cell receptor beta chains below were found in one sample sequenced in a study of CD8 T cells in ankylosing spondylitis. TCRdb analysed the 5' RACE reads with MiXCR anew, one entry per CDR3 protein. Of about 180,000 distinct CDR3 sequences listed, roughly 10% are singletons. Material for sequencing was blood, either unsorted or a sorted T cell fraction (not recorded which). The receptor source for this set is a female donor with ankylosing spondylitis or in good health (not recorded which).

This clonotype was picked up a small number of times. The rearrangement links TRBV29-1 to TRBJ2-1, with D possibly being TRBD1 or TRBD2 (5 bases each). CDR1 is SQVTM, CDR2 ANQGSEA, per germline. The CDR3 spans 18 residues. Trimming removed 1 base at V and 7 bases at J, with 26 bases between. CDR3 in DNA: TGCAGCGTTGAAGGGGGCGTGCAGGCGAGGAGGTGGAGGAATGAGCAGTTCTTC. Translated: CSVEGGVQARRWRNEQFF.

The table lists this clonotype with a few counts. This sequence joins TRBV11-1 and TRBJ2-1; 9 bases fit TRBD2. Germline lookup yields CDR1 SGHAT and CDR2 FQDESV (reference sequence). The CDR3 is 18 residues long. V dropped 4 bases and J dropped 2; count of bases not matched to a gene: 12. CDR3 sequence reads: CASSSSSRTSVTYNEQFF. CDR3 coding DNA: TGTGCCAGCAGCTCCTCTAGTCGGACTAGCGTAACCTACAATGAGCAGTTCTTC.

This clonotype was seen more than once but under ten times. The chain couples TRBV9 to TRBJ2-3, with D possibly being TRBD2 (6 bases). Germline values: CDR1 SGDLS, CDR2 YYNGEE. The CDR3 sequence is 16 residues long. V dropped 3 bases and J dropped 0 bases, with 14 bases sitting between them. The CDR3 DNA reads TGTGCCAGCAGCGCACCTTTAGCGGAGAGCACAGATACGCAGTATTTT. Its translation: CASSAPLAESTDTQYF.

This clonotype was found a few times. V usage is TRBV4-3 and J usage is TRBJ2-1; D unresolved. The CDR3 sequence is 15 residues long. V was cut by 0 bases and J by 0 bases, with 6 bases left in between. CDR1 is LGHNA, CDR2 YSLEER, per germline. The CDR3 region is CASSQDDGSYNEQFF. CDR3 nucleotide sequence: TGCGCCAGCAGCCAAGATGACGGCTCCTACAATGAGCAGTTCTTC.

The table lists this clonotype with a few counts. The chain employs TRBV27 and TRBJ2-7; D unclear. Trimming pared 5 bases from V and 7 bases from J, leaving 15 bases between. Germline V gene sequence: CDR1 MNHEY, CDR2 SMNVEV (reference sequence). The CDR3 sequence is 13 residues long. The CDR3: CASSPYAVGEQYF. In nucleotides, the CDR3 is TGTGCCAGCAGTCCTTATGCGGTCGGGGAGCAGTACTTC.

This clonotype was counted only a few times. The chain employs TRBV12-3 or TRBV12-4 and TRBJ2-5; D may match TRBD1 or TRBD2 (6 bases each). The CDR3 sequence is 14 residues long. Trimming pared 1 base from V and 5 bases from J, leaving 11 bases between. The CDR3 DNA follows: TGTGCCAGCAGTTTAGGTTGGGGGGCTGAGACCCAGTACTTC. Encoded protein: CASSLGWGAETQYF.

This clonotype turned up a few times. The CDR3 DNA follows: TGTGCCAGCAGCTTAGTTGCAGGGTCCAATCAGCCCCAGCATTTT. Translation gives CASSLVAGSNQPQHF. The chain employs TRBV7-8 and TRBJ1-5, with D possibly matching TRBD1 (5 bases). This CDR3 spans 15 amino acids. Trimming pared 1 base from V and 3 bases from J, leaving 10 bases between. Germline V CDR1 and CDR2: SGHVS, FQNEAQ.

This clonotype was observed a handful of times. J is TRBJ1-1 and V is TRBV4-3, with D possibly TRBD1 on 5 matching bases. Trimming cost V 7 bases and J 4 bases, with 19 bases left between them. The germline V gene has CDR1 LGHNA and CDR2 YSLEER. CDR3 length: 15 residues. CDR3 loop: CASNTGPRGGTEAFF. CDR3 in DNA: TGCGCCAGCAATACAGGTCCCCGGGGAGGCACTGAAGCTTTCTTT.

This clonotype was detected many times. The chain couples TRBV6-2 or TRBV6-3 to TRBJ2-6; 10 bases line up with TRBD1. Per germline, CDR1 MNHEY and CDR2 SVGEGT. The CDR3 length is 20 residues. V lost 5 bases, J lost 4 bases, and 17 bases stayed unmatched. CDR3 nucleotides: TGTGCCAGCAGTAGCCCTTTGTACCGGGACAGGGGTCTCGGGGCCAACGTCCTGACTTTC. It encodes CASSSPLYRDRGLGANVLTF.